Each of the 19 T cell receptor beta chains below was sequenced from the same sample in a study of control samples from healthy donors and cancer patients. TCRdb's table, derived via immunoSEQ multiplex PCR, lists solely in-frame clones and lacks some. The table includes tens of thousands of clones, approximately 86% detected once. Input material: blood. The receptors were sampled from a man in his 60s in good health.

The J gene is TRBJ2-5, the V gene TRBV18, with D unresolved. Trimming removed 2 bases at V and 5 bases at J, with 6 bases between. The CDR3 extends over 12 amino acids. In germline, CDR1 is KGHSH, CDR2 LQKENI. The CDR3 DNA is TGTGCCAGCTCACCAAATTCGGAGACCCAGTACTTC. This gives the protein CASSPNSETQYF. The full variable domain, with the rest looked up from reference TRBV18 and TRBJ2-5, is NAGVMQNPRHLVRRRGQEARLRCSPMKGHSHVYWYRQLPEEGLKFMVYLQKENIIDESGMPKERFSAEFPKEGPSILRIQQVVRGDSAAYFCASSPNSETQYFGPGTRLLVL.

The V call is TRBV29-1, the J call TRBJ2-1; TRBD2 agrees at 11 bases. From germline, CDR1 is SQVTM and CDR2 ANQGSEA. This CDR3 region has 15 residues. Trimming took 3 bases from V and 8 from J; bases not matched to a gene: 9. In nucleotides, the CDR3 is TGCAGCGTTGATGGGGCTAGCGGGAGGCGGTATGAGCAGTTCTTC. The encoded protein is CSVDGASGRRYEQFF.

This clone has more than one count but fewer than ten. In nucleotides, the CDR3 is TGTGCCAGCAGTGAAGCGAGGGGCGGGAGGGCCTTGATGAATGAGCAGTTCTTC. The encoded protein is CASSEARGGRALMNEQFF. The chain recombines TRBV6-1 with TRBJ2-1; 9 bases map to TRBD2. Germline V gives CDR1 MNHNS, CDR2 SASEGT. CDR3 length: 18 amino acids. The junction had 13 bases not matched to a gene; V was cut back by 0 bases and J by 7 bases.

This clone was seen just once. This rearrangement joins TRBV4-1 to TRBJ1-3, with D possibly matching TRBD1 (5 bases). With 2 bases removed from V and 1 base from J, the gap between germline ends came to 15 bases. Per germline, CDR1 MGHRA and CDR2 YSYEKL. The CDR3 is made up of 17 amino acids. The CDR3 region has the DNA TGCGCCAGCAGCCAACAGGCAGGGCGTGGGTCTGGAAACACCATATATTTT. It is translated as CASSQQAGRGSGNTIYF.

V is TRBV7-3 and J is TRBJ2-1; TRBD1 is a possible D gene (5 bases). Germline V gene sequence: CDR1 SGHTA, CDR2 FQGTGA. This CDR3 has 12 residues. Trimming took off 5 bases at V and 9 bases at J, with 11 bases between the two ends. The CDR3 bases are TGTGCCAGCAGCCTGCAGGGTGCTGAGCAGTTCTTC. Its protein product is CASSLQGAEQFF.

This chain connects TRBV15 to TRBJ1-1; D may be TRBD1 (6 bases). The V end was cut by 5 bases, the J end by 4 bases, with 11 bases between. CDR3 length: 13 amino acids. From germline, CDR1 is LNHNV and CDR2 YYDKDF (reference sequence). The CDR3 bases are TGTGCCACCAGCCTCAGGGGTGGCACTGAAGCTTTCTTT. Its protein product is CATSLRGGTEAFF.

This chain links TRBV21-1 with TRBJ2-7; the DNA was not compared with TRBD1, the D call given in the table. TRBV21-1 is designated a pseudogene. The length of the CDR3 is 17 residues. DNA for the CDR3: TGTGCCAGCAGCAACAGCCCTCGTGGGCAGGCAGCCTACGAGCAGTACTTC. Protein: CASSNSPRGQAAYEQYF.

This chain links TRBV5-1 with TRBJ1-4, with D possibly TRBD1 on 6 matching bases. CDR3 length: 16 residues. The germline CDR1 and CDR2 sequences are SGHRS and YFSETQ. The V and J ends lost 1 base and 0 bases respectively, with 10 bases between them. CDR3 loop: CASSLLTGSTNEKLFF. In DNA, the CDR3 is TGCGCCAGCAGCTTGCTGACAGGCTCAACTAATGAAAAACTGTTTTTT. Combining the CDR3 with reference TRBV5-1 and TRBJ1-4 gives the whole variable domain KAGVTQTPRYLIKTRGQQVTLSCSPISGHRSVSWYQQTPGQGLQFLFEYFSETQRNKGNFPGRFSGRQFSNSRSEMNVSTLELGDSALYLCASSLLTGSTNEKLFFGSGTQLSVL.

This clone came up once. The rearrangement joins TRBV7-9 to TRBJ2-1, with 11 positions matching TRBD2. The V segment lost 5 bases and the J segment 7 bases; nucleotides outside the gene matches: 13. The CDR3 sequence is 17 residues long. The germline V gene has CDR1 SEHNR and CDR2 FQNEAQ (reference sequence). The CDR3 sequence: CASSHSRVAGGPNEQFF. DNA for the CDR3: TGTGCCAGCAGCCATTCTCGCGTAGCGGGAGGGCCTAATGAGCAGTTCTTC.

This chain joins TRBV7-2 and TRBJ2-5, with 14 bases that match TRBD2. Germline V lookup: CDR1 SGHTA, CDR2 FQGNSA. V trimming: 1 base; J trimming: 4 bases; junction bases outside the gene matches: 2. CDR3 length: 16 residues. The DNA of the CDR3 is TGTGCCAGCAGCTTAGGGGGGACTAGCGGGGGAGAGACCCAGTACTTC. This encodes CASSLGGTSGGETQYF.

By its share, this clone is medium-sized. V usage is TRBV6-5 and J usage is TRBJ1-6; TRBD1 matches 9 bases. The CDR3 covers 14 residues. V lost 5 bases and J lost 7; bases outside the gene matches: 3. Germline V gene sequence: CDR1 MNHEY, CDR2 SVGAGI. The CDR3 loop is CASSRGQGNSPLHF. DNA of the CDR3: TGTGCCAGCAGTCGCGGACAGGGGAATTCACCCCTCCACTTT.

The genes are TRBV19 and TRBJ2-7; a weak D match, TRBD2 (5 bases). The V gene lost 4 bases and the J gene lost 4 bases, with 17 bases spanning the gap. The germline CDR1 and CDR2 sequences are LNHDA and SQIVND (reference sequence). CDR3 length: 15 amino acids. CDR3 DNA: TGTGCCAGTAGTACCCCGGGGTCCCGGTCATACGAGCAGTACTTC. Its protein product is CASSTPGSRSYEQYF.

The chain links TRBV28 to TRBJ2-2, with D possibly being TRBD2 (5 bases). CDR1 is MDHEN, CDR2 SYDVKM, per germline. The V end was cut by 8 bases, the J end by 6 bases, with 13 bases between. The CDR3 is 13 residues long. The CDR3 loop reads CASGKRVPGELFF. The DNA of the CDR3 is TGTGCCAGCGGGAAGAGGGTTCCCGGGGAGCTGTTTTTT.

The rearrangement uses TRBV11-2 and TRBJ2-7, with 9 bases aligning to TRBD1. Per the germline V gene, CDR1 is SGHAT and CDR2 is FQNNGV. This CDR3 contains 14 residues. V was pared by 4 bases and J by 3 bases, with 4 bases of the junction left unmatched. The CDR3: CASSSTTGGYEQYF. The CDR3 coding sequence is TGTGCCAGCAGCTCAACGACAGGGGGCTACGAGCAGTACTTC.

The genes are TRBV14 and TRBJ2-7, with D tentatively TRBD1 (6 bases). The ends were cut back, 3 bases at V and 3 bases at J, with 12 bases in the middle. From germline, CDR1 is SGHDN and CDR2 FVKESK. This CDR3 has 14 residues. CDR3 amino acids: CASSQRTDIYEQYF. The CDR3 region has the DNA TGTGCCAGCAGCCAGAGGACAGACATCTACGAGCAGTACTTC.

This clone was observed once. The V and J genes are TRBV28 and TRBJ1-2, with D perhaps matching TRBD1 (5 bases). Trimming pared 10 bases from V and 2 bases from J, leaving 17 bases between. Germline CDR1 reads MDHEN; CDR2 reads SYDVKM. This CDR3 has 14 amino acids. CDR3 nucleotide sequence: TGTGCCACTACTCCTCCGGGACTGAACTATGGCTACACCTTC. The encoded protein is CATTPPGLNYGYTF.

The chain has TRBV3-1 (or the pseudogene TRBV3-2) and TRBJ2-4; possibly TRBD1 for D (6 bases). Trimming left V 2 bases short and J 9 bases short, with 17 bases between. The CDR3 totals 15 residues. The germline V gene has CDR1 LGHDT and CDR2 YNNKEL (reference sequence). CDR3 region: CASSQRAAGVIIQYF. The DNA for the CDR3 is TGTGCCAGCAGCCAACGGGCCGCAGGGGTGATCATTCAGTACTTC.

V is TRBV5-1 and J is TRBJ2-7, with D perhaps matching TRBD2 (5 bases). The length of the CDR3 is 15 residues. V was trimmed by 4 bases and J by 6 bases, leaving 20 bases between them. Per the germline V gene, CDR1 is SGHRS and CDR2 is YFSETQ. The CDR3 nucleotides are TGCGCCAGCAGCGGAAGAGTCGGGGTAGTCCCCGAGCAGTACTTC. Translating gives CASSGRVGVVPEQYF.

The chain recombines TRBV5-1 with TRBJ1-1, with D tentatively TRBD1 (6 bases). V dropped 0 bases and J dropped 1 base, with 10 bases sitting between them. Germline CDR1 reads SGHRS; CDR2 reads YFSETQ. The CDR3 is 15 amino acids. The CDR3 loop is CASSLVRGRNTEAFF. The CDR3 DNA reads TGCGCCAGCAGCTTGGTCAGGGGCCGGAACACTGAAGCTTTCTTT.